Below, 21 T cell receptor beta chains from the same sample are listed, as sequenced in a study of T-cell memory formation after mild COVID-19. Each CDR3 protein is one row after TCRdb ran MiXCR on the 5' RACE reads. The sample lists 300,000 or so distinct CDR3 sequences, 15% to 20% occurring once. Sequenced input: PBMCs or a T cell subset sorted from them (not recorded which). Receptors originate from a man aged 18 to 29 who had mild COVID-19 (a few samples of this study predate the infection). Cell type and time point are not known.

This clonotype turned up a few times. The CDR3 DNA sequence: TGCGCCAGCAGCTTTACAGGTGATGGCTACACCTTC. Translated: CASSFTGDGYTF. The rearrangement links TRBV5-1 to TRBJ1-2, with D maybe TRBD1 (5 bases). Germline values: CDR1 SGHRS, CDR2 YFSETQ. This CDR3 region has 12 residues. Trimming removed 2 bases at V and 6 bases at J, with 8 bases between. Filled out from reference TRBV5-1 and TRBJ1-2, the complete variable domain reads KAGVTQTPRYLIKTRGQQVTLSCSPISGHRSVSWYQQTPGQGLQFLFEYFSETQRNKGNFPGRFSGRQFSNSRSEMNVSTLELGDSALYLCASSFTGDGYTFGSGTRLTVV.

This clonotype was detected only a few times. The V and J genes are TRBV7-8 and TRBJ1-2; 9 bases match TRBD1. CDR1 and CDR2 (germline): SGHVS, FQNEAQ. V trimming: 5 bases; J trimming: 3 bases; junction bases outside the gene matches: 7. This CDR3 contains 15 residues. The DNA of the CDR3 is TGTGCCAGCAGCCGCGGACAGGGGAGGTACTATGGCTACACCTTC. This sequence encodes CASSRGQGRYYGYTF.

The V call is TRBV15, the J call TRBJ2-3, with D possibly called TRBD1 or TRBD2 (6 bases each). CDR1 LNHNV and CDR2 YYDKDF come from the germline V gene (reference sequence). Trimming cost V 0 bases and J 6 bases, with 19 bases left between them. CDR3 length: 17 amino acids. This CDR3 is CATSRDHKGGGGDTQYF. The CDR3 bases are TGTGCCACCAGCAGAGATCATAAAGGGGGAGGTGGGGATACGCAGTATTTT.

The sample holds many counts of this clonotype. J is TRBJ1-5 and V is TRBV4-1; D is unresolved. Per the germline V gene, CDR1 is MGHRA and CDR2 is YSYEKL. Trimming shortened V by 4 bases and J by 5 bases, and 21 bases separated the two germline ends. The CDR3 contains 17 residues. CDR3 protein: CASSRGGPLGYDQPQHF. DNA of the CDR3: TGCGCCAGCAGCCGCGGCGGCCCGCTGGGATACGATCAGCCCCAGCATTTT.

This clonotype occurred a few times. The V and J genes are TRBV2 and TRBJ2-5, with unresolved D. CDR3 length: 12 residues. Germline assignment: CDR1 SNHLY and CDR2 FYNNEI. V shed 0 bases and J shed 5 bases, with 4 bases lying between them. This CDR3 is CASSEAWETQYF. CDR3 sequence (DNA): TGTGCCAGCAGTGAAGCCTGGGAGACCCAGTACTTC. Combining the CDR3 with reference TRBV2 and TRBJ2-5 gives the whole variable domain EPEVTQTPSHQVTQMGQEVILRCVPISNHLYFYWYRQILGQKVEFLVSFYNNEISEKSEIFDDQFSVERPDGSNFTLKIRSTKLEDSAMYFCASSEAWETQYFGPGTRLLVL.

This clonotype occurred a few times. This rearrangement joins TRBV9 to TRBJ2-3, with 8 bases matching TRBD1. The CDR3 loop spans 16 amino acids. After removal of 0 bases from V and 2 bases from J, the junction contained 5 bases not matched to a gene. Germline assignment: CDR1 SGDLS and CDR2 YYNGEE. CDR3 in amino acids: CASSVGTGYITDTQYF. The CDR3 DNA reads TGTGCCAGCAGCGTAGGGACAGGGTACATCACAGATACGCAGTATTTT.

The chain employs TRBV20-1 and TRBJ1-1; TRBD1 might be the D (6 bases). The ends were cut back, 6 bases at V and 0 bases at J, with 11 bases in the middle. This CDR3 region has 13 residues. Looked up from germline, CDR1 is DFQATT and CDR2 is SNEGSKA (reference sequence). The CDR3 reads CSAITGMNTEAFF. Written as DNA, the CDR3 is TGCAGTGCCATCACAGGGATGAACACTGAAGCTTTCTTT.

The chain is built from TRBV5-6 and TRBJ1-1, with 8 bases aligning to TRBD1. The junction had 6 bases not matched to a gene; V was cut back by 3 bases and J by 11 bases. The CDR3 consists of 12 residues. From germline, CDR1 is SGHDT and CDR2 YYEEEE. The CDR3 region has the DNA TGTGCCAGCAGCTCGACAGGGGTGAGTGCTTTCTTT. Amino acids: CASSSTGVSAFF. The full variable domain, rest sourced from reference TRBV5-6 and TRBJ1-1, is DAGVTQSPTHLIKTRGQQVTLRCSPKSGHDTVSWYQQALGQGPQFIFQYYEEEERQRGNFPDRFSGHQFPNYSSELNVNALLLGDSALYLCASSSTGVSAFFGQGTRLTVV.

This clonotype was seen only a few times. V usage is TRBV6-5 and J usage is TRBJ2-1, with D perhaps being TRBD1 or TRBD2 (6 bases each). Germline V gene lookup returns CDR1 MNHEY and CDR2 SVGAGI. This CDR3 is built from 15 residues. V lost 6 bases and J lost 8, with 20 bases in between. CDR3 sequence: CASSSTGARADEQFF. In nucleotides, the CDR3 is TGTGCCAGCAGCTCAACGGGGGCCCGCGCCGATGAGCAGTTCTTC.

This clonotype has just a few counts. The V call is TRBV12-3 or TRBV12-4, the J call TRBJ2-3; 16 nucleotides align to TRBD2. V shed 4 bases and J 2 bases; nucleotides not matched to a gene: 6. CDR3 length: 18 residues. CDR3 sequence: CASSSGTSGGAYTDTQYF. CDR3 DNA sequence: TGTGCCAGCAGTTCCGGGACTAGCGGGGGGGCGTACACAGATACGCAGTATTTT.

The chain uses TRBV11-2 and TRBJ2-5; the D gene is possibly TRBD2 (6 bases). CDR1 SGHAT and CDR2 FQNNGV come from the germline V gene. The CDR3 runs 15 residues. The germline V and J ends were trimmed by 3 bases and 4 bases, with 15 bases remaining between them. CDR3 loop: CASSLGRGSIETQYF. CDR3 DNA sequence: TGTGCCAGCAGCTTGGGACGGGGGTCGATAGAGACCCAGTACTTC.

This chain uses TRBV29-1 with TRBJ1-2, with 9 bases lining up with TRBD1. Trimming took 2 bases from V and 8 from J; bases not matched to a gene: 3. The germline CDR1 and CDR2 sequences are SQVTM and ANQGSEA. This CDR3 spans 12 amino acids. CDR3 amino acids: CSVESTGGGYTF. The CDR3 region has the DNA TGCAGCGTTGAATCGACAGGGGGAGGCTACACCTTC.

V usage is TRBV12-3 or TRBV12-4 and J usage is TRBJ1-2; D perhaps matches TRBD1 (5 bases). This CDR3 has 12 amino acids. Trimming removed 3 bases at V and 8 bases at J, with 10 bases between. CDR3 bases: TGTGCCAGCAGTTTGGGAGGGGCAGGCTACACCTTC. Its translation is CASSLGGAGYTF.

J is TRBJ2-7 and V is TRBV5-1; perhaps D is TRBD1 or TRBD2 (5 bases each). V was clipped by 0 bases and J by 5 bases, with 15 bases between them. Germline lookup yields CDR1 SGHRS and CDR2 YFSETQ. This CDR3 has 15 amino acids. The CDR3 reads CASSLDGRDGDEQYV. CDR3 nucleotides: TGCGCCAGCAGCTTGGATGGACGGGACGGCGACGAGCAGTACGTC.

This clonotype turned up a few times. The chain has TRBV7-6 and TRBJ1-3; no reliable D call. Germline-derived CDR1 and CDR2 are SGHVS and FNYEAQ. The CDR3 totals 12 residues. Trimming shortened V by 8 bases and J by 2 bases, and 7 bases separated the two germline ends. CDR3 loop: CASGETGNTIYF. The DNA for the CDR3 is TGTGCCAGCGGCGAGACTGGAAACACCATATATTTT.

The chain has TRBV7-2 and TRBJ1-5; D is undetermined. CDR1 is SGHTA and CDR2 is FQGNSA in the germline V gene. V lost 6 bases, J lost 0 bases, and 9 bases lay in between. The CDR3 sequence is 14 residues long. The CDR3 nucleotides read TGTGCCAGCAGTCTGGACGGTAGCAATCAGCCCCAGCATTTT. Translating gives CASSLDGSNQPQHF.

This clonotype has more than one count but fewer than ten. The chain is built from TRBV7-2 and TRBJ1-4; the D is unclear. Germline V CDR1 and CDR2: SGHTA, FQGNSA. V dropped 0 bases and J dropped 11 bases, with 10 bases sitting between them. CDR3 length: 13 amino acids. CDR3 amino acids: CASSLAADGKLFF. DNA for the CDR3: TGTGCCAGCAGCTTAGCGGCGGATGGGAAACTGTTTTTT.

This clonotype was detected many times. CDR3 sequence reads: CASGHRSGSSYNEQFF. The CDR3 DNA reads TGTGCCAGCGGCCATAGGTCTGGGAGCTCCTACAATGAGCAGTTCTTC. The chain couples TRBV6-5 to TRBJ2-1, with D perhaps TRBD2 (5 bases). This CDR3 comprises 16 residues. The germline CDR1 and CDR2 sequences are MNHEY and SVGAGI. Trimming cost V 8 bases and J 0 bases, with 17 bases left between them.

This clonotype was counted only a few times. This sequence joins TRBV4-1 and TRBJ2-7, with 7 positions matching TRBD2. The CDR3 spans 15 residues. The junction had 6 bases not matched to a gene; V was cut back by 0 bases and J by 4 bases. Germline V gene lookup returns CDR1 MGHRA and CDR2 YSYEKL. Written as DNA, the CDR3 is TGCGCCAGCAGCCAAGAATTCCGGGGGGTGTACGAGCAGTACTTC. Translating gives CASSQEFRGVYEQYF.

This clonotype appeared many times. The chain is built from TRBV4-3 and TRBJ2-1, with 7 positions matching TRBD2. Unmatched junction bases numbered 2, after V lost 0 bases and J lost 3 bases. This CDR3 contains 15 residues. CDR1 is LGHNA, CDR2 YSLEER, per germline. CDR3 DNA: TGCGCCAGCAGCCAAGATCCGGGGGGCTACAATGAGCAGTTCTTC. It yields the protein CASSQDPGGYNEQFF.

The chain couples TRBV5-1 to TRBJ2-1; TRBD2 agrees at 7 bases. Trimming took 0 bases from V and 6 from J; bases not matched to a gene: 6. This CDR3 spans 15 amino acids. Germline V gives CDR1 SGHRS, CDR2 YFSETQ. The CDR3 sequence: CASSLGASGSNEQFF. The CDR3 DNA is TGCGCCAGCAGCTTGGGCGCTAGCGGAAGCAATGAGCAGTTCTTC.